The 23 T cell receptor beta chains in this list originate from one sample, sequenced in a study of T cell changes during pregnancy in multiple sclerosis (dated by TCRdb to about 2019). The library came from the immunoSEQ multiplex PCR assay. As stored in TCRdb, this immuneACCESS dataset retains in-frame rearrangements with V and J assigned. A fraction of the clones does not appear; measured against another copy, unresolved V genes explain less than half of the discrepancy, and the remainder lacks a known reason. The sample includes about 38,000 clones, with around 94% observed a single time. Approximately 8.3% of the sample is held by the ten biggest clonotypes. This specimen was CD8+ T cells from peripheral blood mononuclear cells, taken in the third trimester of pregnancy. These receptors all come from a female donor with multiple sclerosis, enrolled in a pregnancy study.

The chain joins TRBV5-6 to TRBJ2-7, with 9 bases fitting TRBD1. V lost 2 bases to trimming and J lost 4 bases; unmatched junction nucleotides: 7. This CDR3 comprises 15 residues. Germline-derived CDR1 and CDR2 are SGHDT and YYEEEE. The CDR3 DNA reads TGTGCCAGCAGCTTAGGGACAGGGTTGGTGTACGAGCAGTACTTC. Its translation: CASSLGTGLVYEQYF.

This clone was seen only once. The J gene is TRBJ1-4, the V gene TRBV4-1; D is ambiguous. Trimming stripped 3 bases from V and 6 bases from J, with 11 bases between. The CDR3 spans 14 residues. Germline V gene lookup returns CDR1 MGHRA and CDR2 YSYEKL. CDR3: CASSQWSGDEKLFF. The CDR3 region has the DNA TGCGCCAGCAGCCAGTGGTCCGGGGATGAAAAACTGTTTTTT.

This chain joins TRBV9 and TRBJ2-7; TRBD2 aligns across 8 bases. The CDR3 is made up of 14 amino acids. Germline V gene sequence: CDR1 SGDLS, CDR2 YYNGEE. The ends lost 4 bases at V and 7 bases at J; junction bases unmatched: 10. DNA for the CDR3: TGTGCCAGCAGCTCAAGCGGGGGCCCTGGGGAGCAGTACTTC. It specifies CASSSSGGPGEQYF. Using reference TRBV9 and TRBJ2-7 for the parts outside the CDR3, the full variable domain is DSGVTQTPKHLITATGQRVTLRCSPRSGDLSVYWYQQSLDQGLQFLIQYYNGEERAKGNILERFSAQQFPDLHSELNLSSLELGDSALYFCASSSSGGPGEQYFGPGTRLTVT.

The chain links TRBV9 to TRBJ2-3, with D maybe TRBD2 (5 bases). CDR1 is SGDLS, CDR2 YYNGEE, per germline. Trimming shortened V by 4 bases and J by 3 bases, and 18 bases separated the two germline ends. The CDR3 contains 16 residues. In DNA, the CDR3 is TGTGCCAGCAGCCACGGATTCCCCGGAGGTACAGATACGCAGTATTTT. It yields the protein CASSHGFPGGTDTQYF.

The chain uses TRBV18 and TRBJ1-2; 8 nucleotides line up with TRBD1. In germline, CDR1 is KGHSH, CDR2 LQKENI. The CDR3 is made up of 15 amino acids. Trimming removed 2 bases from V and 7 bases from J; junction bases left unmatched: 9. The CDR3 here is CASSPESGGWGGYTF. The CDR3 DNA sequence: TGTGCCAGCTCACCAGAATCAGGGGGCTGGGGTGGCTACACCTTC.

The chain recombines TRBV5-6 with TRBJ2-5; the match to TRBD1 covers 8 bases. The J segment lost 5 bases and the V segment lost 4 bases, leaving 10 bases of the junction unmatched. CDR3 length equals 15 residues. Germline-derived CDR1 and CDR2 are SGHDT and YYEEEE. The CDR3 is CASSPGPRQGETQYF. The CDR3, as DNA: TGTGCCAGCAGCCCTGGACCCCGACAGGGGGAGACCCAGTACTTC.

The gene calls are TRBV5-1 and TRBJ2-7; 7 bases align to TRBD2. The CDR3 loop spans 15 amino acids. Germline V lookup: CDR1 SGHRS, CDR2 YFSETQ. Trimming at V came to 3 bases and at J to 0 bases, leaving 6 bases not matched to a gene. CDR3 bases: TGCGCCAGCAGCTCTAACGGGGGGACCTCCTACGAGCAGTACTTC. Its protein product is CASSSNGGTSYEQYF.

The gene calls are TRBV7-8 and TRBJ2-7, with D unclear. Germline-derived CDR1 and CDR2 are SGHVS and FQNEAQ. The CDR3 runs to 12 residues. Between the trimmed V and J ends, which lost 7 bases and 2 bases, there was a span of 9 bases. The CDR3 region is CASTSEPYEQYF. CDR3 bases: TGTGCCAGCACCTCGGAGCCCTACGAGCAGTACTTC.

This clone has only one observation. The chain joins TRBV13 to TRBJ1-5, with 8 bases fitting TRBD1. CDR1 is PRHDT and CDR2 is FYEKMQ in the germline V gene (reference sequence). The ends lost 2 bases at V and 7 bases at J; junction bases unmatched: 4. The CDR3 covers 14 residues. CDR3 coding DNA: TGTGCCAGCAGCTTAAGGGCAGGGGGCCAGCCCCAGCATTTT. Translating it yields CASSLRAGGQPQHF.

The chain is built from TRBV27 and TRBJ1-1; D gene ambiguous. V shed 8 bases and J shed 0 bases, with 10 bases lying between them. This CDR3 has 13 residues. Germline lookup yields CDR1 MNHEY and CDR2 SMNVEV (reference sequence). The CDR3 protein is CASFLALNTEAFF. The CDR3 DNA is TGTGCCAGCTTTCTGGCACTGAACACTGAAGCTTTCTTT.

This clone was seen once. The V call is TRBV2, the J call TRBJ1-6; 10 bases align to TRBD1. The CDR3 runs to 16 residues. The V gene's germline CDR1 is SNHLY and CDR2 FYNNEI. Germline trimming cut 1 base from V and 8 bases from J; bases unmatched to any gene: 5. The CDR3 DNA sequence: TGTGCCAGCAGTGAAGATGGGACAGGGGAGGATTCACCCCTCCACTTT. Translating it yields CASSEDGTGEDSPLHF.

This chain uses TRBV6-1 with TRBJ2-7; TRBD1 agrees at 8 bases. V was pared by 6 bases and J by 7 bases, with 11 bases of the junction left unmatched. CDR1 is MNHNS and CDR2 is SASEGT in the germline V gene. The CDR3 has 14 amino acids. The DNA for the CDR3 is TGTGCCAGCAGACCGGGACAGGAGGTGGAAGAGCAGTACTTC. Amino acid sequence: CASRPGQEVEEQYF.

This sequence joins TRBV4-2 and TRBJ1-1; D is perhaps TRBD1 (6 bases). Trimming took off 0 bases at V and 4 bases at J, with 9 bases between the two ends. Germline V gives CDR1 LGHNA, CDR2 YNFKEQ. CDR3 size: 14 residues. CDR3 nucleotide sequence: TGTGCCAGCAGCCAAGATCAGGGGTCCACTGAAGCTTTCTTT. It yields the protein CASSQDQGSTEAFF.

The rearrangement links TRBV10-3 to TRBJ1-4; D unresolved. Germline loops: CDR1 ENHRY, CDR2 SYGVKD. This CDR3 is built from 12 residues. Trimming cost V 8 bases and J 4 bases, with 8 bases left between them. The CDR3 DNA reads TGTGCCATCCGCACAGATAATGAAAAACTGTTTTTT. Residues: CAIRTDNEKLFF.

J is TRBJ2-2 and V is TRBV28; D is possibly TRBD1 (6 bases). Trimming pared 5 bases from V and 0 bases from J, leaving 13 bases between. This CDR3 is built from 16 residues. CDR1 is MDHEN and CDR2 is SYDVKM in the germline V gene. CDR3 coding DNA: TGTGCCAGCAGTCGACCAGGGGACCCGAACACCGGGGAGCTGTTTTTT. Residues: CASSRPGDPNTGELFF.

The chain links TRBV19 to TRBJ1-1, with D uncertain. The germline V gene has CDR1 LNHDA and CDR2 SQIVND (reference sequence). V dropped 4 bases and J dropped 4 bases, with 13 bases sitting between them. The CDR3 is 14 amino acids. The CDR3 loop is CASSRITAPTEAFF. The CDR3 DNA sequence: TGTGCCAGTAGTAGGATCACAGCTCCCACTGAAGCTTTCTTT.

This chain links TRBV27 with TRBJ1-1; TRBD1 aligns across 9 bases. The V gene's germline CDR1 is MNHEY and CDR2 SMNVEV (reference sequence). J gave up 5 bases and V 6 bases, and 4 bases lay outside the gene matches. This CDR3 has 13 amino acids. CDR3 DNA sequence: TGTGCCAGCAGGGTGACAGGGGGGACTGAAGCTTTCTTT. This gives the protein CASRVTGGTEAFF.

The chain employs TRBV7-9 and TRBJ1-4; 7 bases are shared with TRBD1. CDR1 is SEHNR and CDR2 is FQNEAQ in the germline V gene (reference sequence). The V and J ends lost 6 bases and 2 bases, in that order; junction bases with no gene match: 6. The CDR3 spans 15 residues. CDR3 bases: TGTGCCAGCAGATCCGGACAGGTTACTAATGAAAAACTGTTTTTT. This encodes CASRSGQVTNEKLFF.

The J gene is TRBJ2-3, the V gene TRBV9; tentatively, D is TRBD2 (7 bases). CDR3 length: 17 residues. Per the germline V gene, CDR1 is SGDLS and CDR2 is YYNGEE. V shed 0 bases and J shed 2 bases, with 16 bases lying between them. The CDR3 bases are TGTGCCAGCAGCGTAGAGGGGGGGTTTGGGCTCACAGATACGCAGTATTTT. This sequence encodes CASSVEGGFGLTDTQYF.

The gene calls are TRBV4-2 and TRBJ2-7; TRBD2 matches at 9 bases. This CDR3 is 16 amino acids long. The ends lost 0 bases at V and 3 bases at J; junction bases unmatched: 6. Germline loops: CDR1 LGHNA, CDR2 YNFKEQ. CDR3: CASSQEGGSGGYEQYF. The CDR3 nucleotides are TGTGCCAGCAGCCAAGAAGGCGGTAGCGGGGGCTACGAGCAGTACTTC.

The chain couples TRBV6-1 to TRBJ2-3, with 7 positions matching TRBD1. V was pared by 4 bases and J by 0 bases, with 4 bases of the junction left unmatched. Germline CDR1 MNHNS, CDR2 SASEGT. The CDR3 totals 15 residues. The CDR3 protein is CASSAGTVSTDTQYF. The CDR3 DNA is TGTGCCAGCAGTGCCGGGACAGTTAGCACAGATACGCAGTATTTT.

The chain links TRBV21-1 to TRBJ1-4; whether TRBD1, the table's D call, matches the DNA was not checked. TRBV21-1 is a recognized pseudogene. The CDR3 totals 16 residues. CDR3 protein: CASRGDRGPPNEKLFF. The CDR3 coding sequence is TGTGCCAGCAGGGGGGACAGGGGGCCACCTAATGAAAAACTGTTTTTT.

The chain has TRBV14 and TRBJ1-1; D may be TRBD1 (6 bases). CDR3 length equals 14 residues. The V gene lost 7 bases and the J gene lost 6 bases, with 18 bases spanning the gap. Germline V gene lookup returns CDR1 SGHDN and CDR2 FVKESK. The CDR3 loop is CASKGFGGSAEAFF. The CDR3 nucleotides read TGTGCCAGCAAAGGGTTTGGGGGCAGTGCTGAAGCTTTCTTT.